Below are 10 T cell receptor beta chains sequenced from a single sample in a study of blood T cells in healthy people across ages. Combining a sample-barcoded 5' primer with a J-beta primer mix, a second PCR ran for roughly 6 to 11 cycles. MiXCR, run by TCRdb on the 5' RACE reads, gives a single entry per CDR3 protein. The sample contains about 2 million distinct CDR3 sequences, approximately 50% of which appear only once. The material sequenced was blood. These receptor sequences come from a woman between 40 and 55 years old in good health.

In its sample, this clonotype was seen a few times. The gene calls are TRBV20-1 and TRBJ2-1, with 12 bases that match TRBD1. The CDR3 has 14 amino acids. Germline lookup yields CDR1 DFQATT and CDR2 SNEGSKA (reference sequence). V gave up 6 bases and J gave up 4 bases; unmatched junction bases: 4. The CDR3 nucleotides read TGCAGTGCCGGGACAGGGGGCGCGTACAATGAGCAGTTCTTC. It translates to CSAGTGGAYNEQFF.

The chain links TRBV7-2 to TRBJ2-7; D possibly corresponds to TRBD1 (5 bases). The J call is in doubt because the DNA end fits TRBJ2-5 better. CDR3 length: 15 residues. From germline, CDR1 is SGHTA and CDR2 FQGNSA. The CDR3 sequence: CASSLGRAGLETQYF. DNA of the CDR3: TGTGCCAGCAGCTTAGGGCGAGCAGGGCTAGAGACCCAGTACTTC.

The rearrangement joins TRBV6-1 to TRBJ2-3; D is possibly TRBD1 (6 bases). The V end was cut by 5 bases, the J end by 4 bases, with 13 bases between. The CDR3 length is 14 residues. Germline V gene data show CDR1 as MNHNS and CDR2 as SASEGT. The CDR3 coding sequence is TGTGCCAGCAGTTCGACCGACAGGCCAGATACGCAGTATTTT. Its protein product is CASSSTDRPDTQYF.

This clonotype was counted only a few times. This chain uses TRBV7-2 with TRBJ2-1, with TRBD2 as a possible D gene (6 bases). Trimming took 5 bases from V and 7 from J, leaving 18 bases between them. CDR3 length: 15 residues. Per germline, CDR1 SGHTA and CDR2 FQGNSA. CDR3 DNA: TGTGCCAGCAGCCCCTCCCCTAGGACTAATAATGAGCAGTTCTTC. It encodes CASSPSPRTNNEQFF.

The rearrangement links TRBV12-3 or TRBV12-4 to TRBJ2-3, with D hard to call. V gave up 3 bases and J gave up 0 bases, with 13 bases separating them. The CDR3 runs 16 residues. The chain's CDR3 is CASSFSHRGSTDTQYF. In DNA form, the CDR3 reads TGTGCCAGCAGTTTTAGCCACCGAGGAAGCACAGATACGCAGTATTTT.

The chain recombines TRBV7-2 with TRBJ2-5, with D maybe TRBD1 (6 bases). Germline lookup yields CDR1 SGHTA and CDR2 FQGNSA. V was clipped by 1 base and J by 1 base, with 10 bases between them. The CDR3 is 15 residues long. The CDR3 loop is CASSLVTRGQETQYF. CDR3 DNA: TGTGCCAGCAGCTTAGTAACCAGGGGCCAAGAGACCCAGTACTTC.

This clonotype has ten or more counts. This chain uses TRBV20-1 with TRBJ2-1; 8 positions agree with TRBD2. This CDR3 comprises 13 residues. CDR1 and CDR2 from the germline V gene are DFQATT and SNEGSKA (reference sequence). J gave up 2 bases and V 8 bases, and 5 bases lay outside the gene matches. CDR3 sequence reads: CSQRGHPYNEQFF. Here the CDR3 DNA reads TGCAGTCAGCGGGGGCATCCCTACAATGAGCAGTTCTTC.

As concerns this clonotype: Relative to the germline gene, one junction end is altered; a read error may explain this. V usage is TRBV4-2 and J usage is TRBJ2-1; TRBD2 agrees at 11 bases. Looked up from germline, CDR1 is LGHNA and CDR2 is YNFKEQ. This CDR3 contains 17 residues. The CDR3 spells CASSQDRGTSGYNEQFF. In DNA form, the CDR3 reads TGCGCCAGCAGCCAAGATCGAGGGACTAGCGGTTACAATGAGCAGTTCTTC.

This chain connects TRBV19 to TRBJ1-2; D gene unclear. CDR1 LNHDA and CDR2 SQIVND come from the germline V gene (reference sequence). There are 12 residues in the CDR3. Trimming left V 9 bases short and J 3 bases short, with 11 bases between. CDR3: CASKDGYYGYTF. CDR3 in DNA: TGTGCCAGCAAGGACGGATACTATGGCTACACCTTC.

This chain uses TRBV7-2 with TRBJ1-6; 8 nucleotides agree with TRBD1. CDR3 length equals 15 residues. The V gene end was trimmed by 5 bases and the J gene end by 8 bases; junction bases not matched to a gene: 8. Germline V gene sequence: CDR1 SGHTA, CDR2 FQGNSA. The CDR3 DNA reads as TGTGCCAGCAGCGATCAGGGGGCTGGGGATTCACCCCTCCACTTT. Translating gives CASSDQGAGDSPLHF.